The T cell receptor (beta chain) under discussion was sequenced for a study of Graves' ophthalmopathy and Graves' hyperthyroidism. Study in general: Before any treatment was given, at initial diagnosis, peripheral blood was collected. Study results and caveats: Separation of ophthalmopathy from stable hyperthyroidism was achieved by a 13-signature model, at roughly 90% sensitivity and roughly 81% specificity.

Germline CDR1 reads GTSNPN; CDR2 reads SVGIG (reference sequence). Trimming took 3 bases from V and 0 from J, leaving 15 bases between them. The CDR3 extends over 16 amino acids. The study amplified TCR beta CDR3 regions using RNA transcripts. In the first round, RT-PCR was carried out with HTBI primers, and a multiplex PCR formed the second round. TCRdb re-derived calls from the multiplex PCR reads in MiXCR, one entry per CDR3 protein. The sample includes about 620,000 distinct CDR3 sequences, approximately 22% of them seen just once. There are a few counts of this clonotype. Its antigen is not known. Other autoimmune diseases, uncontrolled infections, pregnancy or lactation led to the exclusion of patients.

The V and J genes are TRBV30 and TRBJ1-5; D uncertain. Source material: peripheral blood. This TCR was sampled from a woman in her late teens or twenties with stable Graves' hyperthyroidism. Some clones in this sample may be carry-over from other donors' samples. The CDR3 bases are TGTGCCTGGAGCCTCGGAGGGATTATTAGCAATCAGCCCCAGCATTTT. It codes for CAWSLGGIISNQPQHF.